The entry below describes one TCR beta chain. Its cognate antigen has yet to be identified. Qualities for individual bases were not recorded, and no much larger clone is one base off. The sample is drawn from a study of CD4 T cell repertoires and nickel (TCRdb year 2020). The CDR3 starts with the cysteine, ends with the phenylalanine, and has 13 residues. Only the CDR3 DNA stays, 39 bases, in frame from base 1. V sheds 4 bases and J sheds 3 bases, leaving 12 bases between their ends. For CDR1 and CDR2, the germline V gene (reference sequence) lists GTSNPN and SVGIG. Preparation of the library involved RT-PCR. The sequencer listed for this sample is Illumina MiSeq. TCRdb's own reprocessing of the public reads used fastp at Q25 and MiXCR and kept productive beta chains. Rows with a matching CDR3 protein are joined into one entry that keeps the most common DNA and genes. The table for this sample lists some 96 distinct CDR3 sequences.

The chain is encoded by TRBV30 joined to TRBJ1-2; the D region possibly corresponds to TRBD1 (5 bases align). Sequenced: CD4+ T cells from blood, not recorded whether cultured. The clonotype was recovered from a human donor in a nickel allergy study, with or without nickel allergy (not recorded which). It is not recorded whether this sample comes from one donor or several. The CDR3 amino acid sequence is: CAWTGQLYYGYTF. The DNA reads as follows: TGTGCCTGGACAGGGCAACTATACTATGGCTACACCTTC.